These 20 T cell receptor beta chains were all obtained from the same sample, sequenced in a study of breast tumors, draining lymph nodes, adjacent tissues. Axillary draining lymph nodes of breast cancer patients supplied the node samples. TCRdb fed the multiplex PCR reads into MiXCR, producing one record per CDR3 protein. The table shows 140,000 to 150,000 distinct CDR3 sequences, with about 30% occurring only once. The material sequenced was axillary lymph node tissue. These TCRs come from a female donor with breast cancer. Some clones in this sample may be carry-over from other donors' samples.

Points on this clonotype: A read error may explain this, as a much larger clone is one base away. The chain employs TRBV20-1 and TRBJ1-4, with no clear D. Germline V gives CDR1 DFQATT, CDR2 SNEGSKA (reference sequence). The CDR3 spans 15 residues. The V gene lost 0 bases and the J gene lost 6 bases, with 14 bases spanning the gap. The CDR3: CSARDNGMDDEKLFF. CDR3 coding DNA: TGCAGTGCTAGAGATAACGGCATGGATGATGAAAAACTGTTTTTT.

Many counts were recorded for this clonotype. This chain connects TRBV3-1 to TRBJ2-3; TRBD2 matches at 7 bases. Germline assignment: CDR1 LGHDT and CDR2 YNNKEL (reference sequence). Unmatched junction bases numbered 3, after V lost 2 bases and J lost 1 base. This CDR3 is built from 15 residues. The CDR3 nucleotides are TGTGCCAGCAGCCAATTCCGGGGGGGCACAGATACGCAGTATTTT. As protein: CASSQFRGGTDTQYF.

There are many counts of this clonotype. This chain uses TRBV6-1 with TRBJ1-5; 7 bases align to TRBD1. Germline V gene sequence: CDR1 MNHNS, CDR2 SASEGT. The CDR3 has 13 residues. Trimming at V came to 4 bases and at J to 5 bases, leaving 2 bases not matched to a gene. The CDR3 is CASSGQGDQPQHF. In DNA, the CDR3 is TGTGCCAGCAGTGGGCAGGGGGATCAGCCCCAGCATTTT.

This clonotype has more than one count but fewer than ten. Its ends do not fully match the called genes, so a read error is possible. The gene calls are TRBV20-1 and TRBJ1-2, with unresolved D. The germline gives CDR1 DFQATT, CDR2 SNEGSKA (reference sequence). CDR3 size: 12 residues. The CDR3 spells CSASGNNYGSTF. DNA for the CDR3: TGCAGTGCTAGTGGCAATAACTATGGCTCCACCTTC.

The chain combines TRBV6-4 with TRBJ2-1, with 11 bases lining up with TRBD2. V shed 8 bases and J 0 bases; nucleotides not matched to a gene: 15. In germline, CDR1 is MRHNA, CDR2 SNTAGT. The CDR3 has 19 amino acids. CDR3 region: CASARRGLAGGGSYNEQFF. The DNA for the CDR3 is TGTGCCAGCGCACGGAGGGGGCTAGCGGGGGGAGGCTCCTACAATGAGCAGTTCTTC.

This clonotype occurred many times. The rearrangement uses TRBV5-1 and TRBJ2-1; TRBD2 matches at 10 bases. Germline loops: CDR1 SGHRS, CDR2 YFSETQ. This CDR3 has 15 residues. The V and J ends lost 0 bases and 4 bases, in that order; junction bases with no gene match: 1. CDR3 protein: CASSLASGGYNEQFF. The CDR3 nucleotides are TGCGCCAGCAGCTTGGCTAGCGGGGGTTACAATGAGCAGTTCTTC. The whole variable domain, remainder taken from reference TRBV5-1 and TRBJ2-1, is KAGVTQTPRYLIKTRGQQVTLSCSPISGHRSVSWYQQTPGQGLQFLFEYFSETQRNKGNFPGRFSGRQFSNSRSEMNVSTLELGDSALYLCASSLASGGYNEQFFGPGTRLTVL.

The V and J genes are TRBV20-1 and TRBJ2-1; 13 positions match TRBD2. There are 14 residues in the CDR3. With V trimmed by 4 bases and J by 6 bases, 3 bases remained unmatched. Germline CDR1 is DFQATT and CDR2 is SNEGSKA (reference sequence). The CDR3 nucleotides are TGCAGTGCTATACTAGCGGGGGGGTCCAATGAGCAGTTCTTC. Protein sequence: CSAILAGGSNEQFF.

The chain joins TRBV2 to TRBJ2-3, with TRBD2 matching 8 bases. CDR1 is SNHLY, CDR2 FYNNEI, per germline. The CDR3 length is 13 residues. The CDR3, as DNA: TGTGCACGGGGGCGGGGGGTTACAGATACGCAGTATTTT. As protein: CARGRGVTDTQYF. The full variable domain, rest sourced from reference TRBV2 and TRBJ2-3, is EPEVTQTPSHQVTQMGQEVILRCVPISNHLYFYWYRQILGQKVEFLVSFYNNEISEKSEIFDDQFSVERPDGSNFTLKIRSTKLEDSAMYFCARGRGVTDTQYFGPGTRLTVL.

Details on this clonotype: An end of the junction does not agree with germline; a read error may underlie this. The chain couples TRBV7-9 to TRBJ2-6, with TRBD1 as a possible D gene (6 bases). From germline, CDR1 is SEHNR and CDR2 FQNEAQ (reference sequence). The CDR3 totals 14 residues. The CDR3 DNA reads TGTGCCAGCAGCTTAGTGGGGGCAAGGGGTCAGGAAGCTTTC. Translation: CASSLVGARGQEAF.

In its sample, this clonotype was seen many times. The chain uses TRBV7-8 and TRBJ2-6; D gene ambiguous. V lost 4 bases and J 0 bases, leaving 4 bases between the germline ends. The germline CDR1 and CDR2 sequences are SGHVS and FQNEAQ. The CDR3 extends over 14 amino acids. In nucleotides, the CDR3 is TGTGCCAGCAGCTACATCTCTGGGGCCAACGTCCTGACTTTC. Its translation: CASSYISGANVLTF.

The table lists this clonotype with many counts. The V call is TRBV19, the J call TRBJ2-7; D is ambiguous. Germline CDR1 LNHDA, CDR2 SQIVND (reference sequence). The V end was cut by 5 bases, the J end by 2 bases, with 10 bases between. The CDR3 covers 13 residues. CDR3 residues: CASSPDPPYEQYV. The CDR3, as DNA: TGTGCCAGTAGTCCTGACCCCCCCTACGAGCAGTACGTC.

The chain recombines TRBV9 with TRBJ2-3; TRBD2 is a possible D gene (7 bases). Deletions cut 2 bases from V and 3 bases from J, with 28 bases between. CDR1 SGDLS and CDR2 YYNGEE come from the germline V gene. The CDR3 extends over 20 amino acids. The CDR3 DNA follows: TGTGCCAGCAGCGTCCCGATGAAGGGGGGGGCCGTTTTTGGGACAGATACGCAGTATTTT. Translating it yields CASSVPMKGGAVFGTDTQYF.

This clonotype has ten or more counts. The rearrangement joins TRBV5-6 to TRBJ2-7; the D is unclear. V was clipped by 0 bases and J by 5 bases, with 6 bases between them. Germline values: CDR1 SGHDT, CDR2 YYEEEE. The CDR3 spans 12 residues. The CDR3 DNA is TGTGCCAGCAGCTTGGGAGAGAACGAGCAGTACTTC. Its protein is CASSLGENEQYF. Using reference TRBV5-6 and TRBJ2-7 for the parts outside the CDR3, the full variable domain is DAGVTQSPTHLIKTRGQQVTLRCSPKSGHDTVSWYQQALGQGPQFIFQYYEEEERQRGNFPDRFSGHQFPNYSSELNVNALLLGDSALYLCASSLGENEQYFGPGTRLTVT.

This clonotype was counted ten times or more. This rearrangement joins TRBV19 to TRBJ1-5, with a tentative D call TRBD1 (6 bases). V was shortened by 3 bases and J by 6 bases, with 18 bases between the two germline ends. Germline-derived CDR1 and CDR2 are LNHDA and SQIVND (reference sequence). The CDR3 loop spans 16 amino acids. The CDR3 is CASSIEGVGGLQPQHF. CDR3 DNA sequence: TGTGCCAGTAGTATCGAGGGGGTAGGGGGTCTTCAGCCCCAGCATTTT.

As concerns this clonotype: A much more abundant neighbour one base away suggests this may be a read error. Given the absence of the conserved phenylalanine or tryptophan at the CDR3 end, a read error is likely. No DNA is shown, since the ends of the CDR3 on it are uncertain; the CDR3 is the one TCRdb lists. J is TRBJ1-2 and V is TRBV7-2; TRBD1, the table's D call, was not compared with the DNA. The length of the CDR3 is 15 amino acids, counting both ends. The germline gives CDR1 SGHTA, CDR2 FQGNSA. The CDR3 loop reads CASSSKTGGFYGYPL.

At least ten counts were recorded for this clonotype. This chain uses TRBV9 with TRBJ1-2; D call uncertain. Trimming removed 3 bases at V and 4 bases at J, with 13 bases between. The CDR3 has 14 amino acids. Germline V gene sequence: CDR1 SGDLS, CDR2 YYNGEE. The CDR3 DNA follows: TGTGCCAGCAGCGCCACCACTAACAGCTATGGCTACACCTTC. Residues: CASSATTNSYGYTF.

This clonotype was seen at least ten times. This chain connects TRBV4-2 to TRBJ1-6; D gene unclear. Trimming took 3 bases from V and 2 from J, leaving 5 bases between them. This CDR3 has 14 amino acids. Germline CDR1 and CDR2: LGHNA and YNFKEQ. The CDR3 region is CASSHGTYNSPLHF. CDR3 in DNA: TGTGCCAGCAGCCACGGGACCTATAATTCACCCCTCCACTTT.

This clonotype was picked up many times. The chain uses TRBV30 and TRBJ2-2, with D perhaps TRBD2 (5 bases). The CDR3 runs to 15 residues. Germline lookup yields CDR1 GTSNPN and CDR2 SVGIG (reference sequence). Trimming took 4 bases from V and 4 from J, leaving 16 bases between them. CDR3 nucleotide sequence: TGTGCCTGGAAGGCAGGACTCCACCCCACCGGGGAGCTGTTTTTT. It translates to CAWKAGLHPTGELFF.

As for this clonotype: Possible read error: a much larger clone is one base away. The chain recombines TRBV9 with TRBJ2-5; D is possibly TRBD2 (5 bases). CDR1 and CDR2 from the germline V gene are SGDLS and YYNGEE. This CDR3 is 14 amino acids long. The CDR3 nucleotides are TGTGCCAGCAGCGCACGGGGTAGCGAAGAGACCCAGTCCTTC. This encodes CASSARGSEETQSF.

This chain links TRBV7-9 with TRBJ2-2; 9 bases are shared with TRBD1. CDR3 size: 16 residues. CDR1 is SEHNR, CDR2 FQNEAQ, per germline (reference sequence). Trimming cost V 5 bases and J 1 base; bases outside gene matches: 5. The CDR3 here is CASSSGQGQNTGELFF. The CDR3 bases are TGTGCCAGCAGCAGCGGACAGGGGCAGAACACCGGGGAGCTGTTTTTT. Combining the CDR3 with reference TRBV7-9 and TRBJ2-2 gives the whole variable domain DTGVSQNPRHKITKRGQNVTFRCDPISEHNRLYWYRQTLGQGPEFLTYFQNEAQLEKSRLLSDRFSAERPKGSFSTLEIQRTEQGDSAMYLCASSSGQGQNTGELFFGEGSRLTVL.